Below are 27 T cell receptor beta chains sequenced from a single sample in a study of metastatic and nonmetastatic thyroid tumors. TCRdb reanalyzed the PCR reads with MiXCR. This table holds about 59,000 clones, roughly 16% found once. All patients were treatment-naive before thyroid surgery. Specimen: blood. The receptors stem from a male donor with papillary thyroid cancer or a benign thyroid nodule (not recorded which). Some clones in this sample may be carry-over from other donors' samples.

This clone was seen more than once but under ten times. This chain connects TRBV28 to TRBJ1-2; D unresolved. V was cut by 6 bases and J by 3 bases, with 26 bases left in between. The CDR3 consists of 18 residues. Germline loops: CDR1 MDHEN, CDR2 SYDVKM. CDR3: CASRPGSNFNPMDYGYTF. The CDR3, as DNA: TGTGCCAGCAGGCCCGGTAGTAATTTCAACCCTATGGACTATGGCTACACCTTC.

This chain links TRBV13 with TRBJ2-3; 12 nucleotides match TRBD2. Losses at the gene ends were 3 bases for V and 0 bases for J; bases not matched to a gene: 10. The germline CDR1 and CDR2 sequences are PRHDT and FYEKMQ (reference sequence). This CDR3 is built from 19 residues. In DNA, the CDR3 is TGTGCCAGCAGCTTTACTAGCGGGGGGCCGGGGACTAGCACAGATACGCAGTATTTT. It specifies CASSFTSGGPGTSTDTQYF.

This clone was seen more than once but under ten times. A read error may explain this, as a much larger clone is one base away. This chain links TRBV14 with TRBJ2-1; either TRBD1 or TRBD2 may supply D (5 bases each). Germline V CDR1 and CDR2: SGHDN, FVKESK. The CDR3 runs to 12 residues. Trimming removed 5 bases at V and 10 bases at J, with 12 bases between. CDR3 loop: CASSTLGDEQFF. The CDR3 DNA follows: TGTGCCAGCAGCACACTAGGGGACGAGCAGTTCTTC. Based on the CDR3 plus reference TRBV14 and TRBJ2-1, the full variable domain is EAGVTQFPSHSVIEKGQTVTLRCDPISGHDNLYWYRRVMGKEIKFLLHFVKESKQDESGMPNNRFLAERTGGTYSTLKVQPAELEDSGVYFCASSTLGDEQFFGPGTRLTVL.

This clone was seen ten or more times. J is TRBJ1-6 and V is TRBV7-2; no firm D call. The CDR3 totals 16 residues. Trimming left V 1 base short and J 0 bases short, with 7 bases between. Germline V CDR1 and CDR2: SGHTA, FQGNSA. CDR3 amino acids: CASSLEGSSYNSPLHF. In DNA, the CDR3 is TGTGCCAGCAGCTTAGAGGGAAGCTCCTATAATTCACCCCTCCACTTT.

This clone was seen more than once but under ten times. This clone may be a read error of a much larger clone one base away. Within the sample, other DNA sequences also encode this same CDR3. The chain has TRBV20-1 and TRBJ2-7, with 9 bases lining up with TRBD1. This CDR3 contains 14 residues. J was trimmed by 4 bases and V by 2 bases; bases with no gene match: 6. Per the germline V gene, CDR1 is DFQATT and CDR2 is SNEGSKA (reference sequence). CDR3 in amino acids: CSARPGQGTYEQYF. In DNA form, the CDR3 reads TGCAGTGCTAGACCGGGACAGGGTACTTACGAGCAGTACTTC.

This clone was recorded at least ten times. The chain is built from TRBV19 and TRBJ2-2; 8 nucleotides align to TRBD2. CDR1 is LNHDA and CDR2 is SQIVND in the germline V gene (reference sequence). The CDR3 is 13 amino acids. CDR3 DNA sequence: TGTGCGGCTCGGGGGGGTTTTACCGGGGAGCTGTTTTTT. Translating gives CAARGGFTGELFF.

This clone was counted at least ten times. The chain links TRBV2 to TRBJ2-5, with D unclear. Germline CDR1 reads SNHLY; CDR2 reads FYNNEI. The V and J ends lost 1 base and 3 bases respectively, with 9 bases between them. This CDR3 is 14 amino acids long. The CDR3 loop is CASSEGPAEETQYF. The CDR3, as DNA: TGTGCCAGCAGTGAAGGACCTGCGGAAGAGACCCAGTACTTC.

This clone was found many times. The chain uses TRBV20-1 and TRBJ1-3; no clear D gene. Germline CDR1 reads DFQATT; CDR2 reads SNEGSKA (reference sequence). CDR3 length equals 13 residues. V lost 1 base and J lost 1, with 5 bases in between. The CDR3 DNA reads TGCAGTGCTAGAGCGTTATCTGGAAACACCATATATTTT. This codes for CSARALSGNTIYF.

This sequence joins TRBV5-1 and TRBJ1-3; D remains unclear. V was pared by 1 base and J by 4 bases, with 3 bases between. The CDR3 loop spans 12 amino acids. CDR1 SGHRS and CDR2 YFSETQ come from the germline V gene. CDR3 sequence reads: CASSLPGNTIYF. CDR3 nucleotides: TGCGCCAGCAGCTTGCCGGGAAACACCATATATTTT.

In its sample, this clone was seen many times. V usage is TRBV20-1 and J usage is TRBJ2-2; 10 nucleotides agree with TRBD2. Trimming cost V 3 bases and J 8 bases; bases outside gene matches: 12. Germline-derived CDR1 and CDR2 are DFQATT and SNEGSKA (reference sequence). The CDR3 is 16 amino acids. The CDR3 here is CSASGVAGGVRGELFF. Here the CDR3 DNA reads TGCAGTGCTAGTGGGGTAGCGGGGGGAGTAAGAGGGGAGCTGTTTTTT.

Many counts were recorded for this clone. V is TRBV3-1 and J is TRBJ2-2; 7 nucleotides line up with TRBD2. The CDR3 length is 11 residues. The ends lost 8 bases at V and 9 bases at J; junction bases unmatched: 3. Germline V gene data show CDR1 as LGHDT and CDR2 as YNNKEL (reference sequence). The CDR3 nucleotides are TGTGCCAGCCGGGGGGAGCGGGAGCTGTTTTTT. Protein sequence: CASRGERELFF.

This clone has a count of ten or more. The genes are TRBV7-2 and TRBJ2-5; the match to TRBD1 covers 7 bases. CDR3 length: 13 amino acids. J gave up 1 base and V 8 bases, and 4 bases lay outside the gene matches. Germline lookup yields CDR1 SGHTA and CDR2 FQGNSA. The CDR3 here is CASGRDSQETQYF. The CDR3, as DNA: TGTGCCAGCGGACGGGACAGCCAAGAGACCCAGTACTTC.

Ten or more counts support this clone. J is TRBJ1-1 and V is TRBV4-1, with D unclear. Deletions cut 1 base from V and 2 bases from J, with 11 bases between. From germline, CDR1 is MGHRA and CDR2 YSYEKL. The CDR3 contains 15 residues. The CDR3 protein is CASSQGWWSNTEAFF. DNA of the CDR3: TGCGCCAGCAGCCAAGGGTGGTGGTCCAACACTGAAGCTTTCTTT.

On this clone itself: This sequence may be a read error, since a much larger clone differs from it by one base. Distinct nucleotide sequences in the sample also encode this CDR3. This chain connects TRBV4-1 to TRBJ1-4; unclear D gene. The germline V gene encodes CDR1 MGHRA and CDR2 YSYEKL. This CDR3 contains 15 residues. The CDR3 nucleotides read TGCGCCAGCAGCCAAGATAGGTCAAGTGGAGAAAAACTGTTTTTC. Its protein product is CASSQDRSSGEKLFF.

This clone was recorded many times. The chain employs TRBV6-2 or TRBV6-3 and TRBJ2-7; weak D call: TRBD2 (5 bases). Germline CDR1 MNHEY, CDR2 SVGEGT. V dropped 5 bases and J dropped 5 bases, with 16 bases sitting between them. This CDR3 spans 14 amino acids. The CDR3 nucleotides read TGTGCCAGCAGTCAGAGGATAGCGCCGGACGAGCAGTACGTC. Its translation is CASSQRIAPDEQYV.

In its sample, this clone was seen many times. The gene calls are TRBV18 and TRBJ2-5, with D unclear. V was pared by 4 bases and J by 1 base, with 1 base between. Germline CDR1 and CDR2: KGHSH and LQKENI. The CDR3 sequence is 11 residues long. This CDR3 reads CASSLQETQYF. The CDR3 nucleotides are TGTGCCAGCTCACTCCAAGAGACCCAGTACTTC.

This clone was recorded at least ten times. The gene calls are TRBV6-2 or TRBV6-3 and TRBJ2-3, with a possible D match to TRBD2 (7 bases). With 7 bases removed from V and 3 bases from J, the gap between germline ends came to 17 bases. Germline assignment: CDR1 MNHEY and CDR2 SVGEGT. The CDR3 extends over 15 amino acids. The CDR3 loop reads CASTPQGGATDTQYF. The DNA for the CDR3 is TGTGCCAGCACCCCACAGGGAGGGGCAACAGATACGCAGTATTTT.

This clone was seen at least ten times. The V gene is TRBV6-1, the J gene TRBJ1-5; the match to TRBD1 covers 8 bases. CDR3 length equals 15 residues. V lost 6 bases to trimming and J lost 4 bases; unmatched junction nucleotides: 8. CDR1 is MNHNS, CDR2 SASEGT, per germline. CDR3 bases: TGTGCCAGCAGCTCCGGGACAGGTCTTAATCAGCCCCAGCATTTT. Its protein product is CASSSGTGLNQPQHF.

The chain has TRBV2 and TRBJ2-2; D not resolved. The CDR3 sequence is 15 residues long. Germline loops: CDR1 SNHLY, CDR2 FYNNEI. V gave up 6 bases and J gave up 1 base, with 12 bases separating them. CDR3 loop: CASRSGYVNTGELFF. The CDR3 nucleotides read TGTGCCAGCAGGAGTGGATACGTGAACACCGGGGAGCTGTTTTTT.

This clone has at least ten counts. The V gene is TRBV9, the J gene TRBJ2-3; 9 nucleotides agree with TRBD2. The CDR3 contains 15 residues. Germline values: CDR1 SGDLS, CDR2 YYNGEE. The V gene end was trimmed by 7 bases and the J gene end by 6 bases; junction bases not matched to a gene: 12. The CDR3 region is CASGTRTSDRDTQYF. The CDR3 DNA follows: TGTGCCAGCGGCACCAGGACTAGCGACAGGGATACGCAGTATTTT.

A word on this clone: A much more abundant neighbour one base away suggests this may be a read error. At the DNA level, this CDR3 is encoded by other sequences in the same sample as well. This sequence joins TRBV3-1 and TRBJ2-1; TRBD2 agrees at 11 bases. Germline V CDR1 and CDR2: LGHDT, YNNKEL (reference sequence). The CDR3 covers 14 residues. Unmatched junction bases numbered 5, after V lost 1 base and J lost 12 bases. CDR3 DNA: TGTGCCAGCAGCCAAGGCACTAGCGGGAGACCGCAGTTCTTC. This gives the protein CASSQGTSGRPQFF.

This clone was seen at least ten times. J is TRBJ2-1 and V is TRBV6-1; D possibly corresponds to TRBD1 (7 bases). The CDR3 consists of 16 residues. Trimming took 1 base from V and 7 from J, leaving 17 bases between them. CDR1 is MNHNS and CDR2 is SASEGT in the germline V gene. CDR3 in amino acids: CASSEVSQGGENEQFF. The CDR3 nucleotides read TGTGCCAGCAGTGAAGTGAGCCAGGGGGGAGAAAATGAGCAGTTCTTC.

This clone showed up many times. V is TRBV20-1 and J is TRBJ1-5; TRBD1 aligns across 7 bases. CDR3 length: 16 amino acids. The V segment lost 4 bases and the J segment 6 bases; nucleotides outside the gene matches: 15. CDR1 and CDR2 (germline): DFQATT, SNEGSKA (reference sequence). The DNA of the CDR3 is TGCAGTGCTAAAGATTACAGGGAAGGGGGCACTCAGCCCCAGCATTTT. Protein product: CSAKDYREGGTQPQHF.

On this clone itself: One junction end disagrees with the germline gene, perhaps due to a read error. This specimen includes other DNA sequences encoding the same CDR3. The V call is TRBV6-2 or TRBV6-3, the J call TRBJ2-3, with a possible D match to TRBD2 (6 bases). This CDR3 contains 15 residues. Germline-derived CDR1 and CDR2 are MNHEY and SVGEGT. CDR3 sequence (DNA): TGTGCCAGCAGTCCGGGACTGGCTAGCACAGACACGCAGTATTTT. Protein product: CASSPGLASTDTQYF.

At least ten counts were recorded for this clone. The chain is built from TRBV6-9 and TRBJ2-1, with 13 bases matching TRBD2. The CDR3 spans 18 residues. V dropped 6 bases and J dropped 0; count of bases not matched to a gene: 8. CDR1 is MNHGY and CDR2 is SVAAGI in the germline V gene. The CDR3 nucleotides are TGTGCCAGCAGGTGTAGACTAGCGGGAGGCCACTCCTACAATGAGCAGTTCTTC. Residues: CASRCRLAGGHSYNEQFF.

The chain couples TRBV6-1 to TRBJ2-3; 9 bases line up with TRBD2. After removal of 7 bases from V and 5 bases from J, the junction contained 13 bases not matched to a gene. Germline V CDR1 and CDR2: MNHNS, SASEGT. The CDR3 runs 16 residues. The CDR3 loop is CASNRGTSRKQDTQYF. CDR3 DNA sequence: TGTGCCAGCAACCGAGGGACTAGCAGAAAGCAAGATACGCAGTATTTT.

As regards this clone: Possible read error: a much larger clone is one base away. In DNA, the CDR3 is TGTGCCAGTAGTAAGGGGCGGGGACTAGCGGGCCTCGGGAATGAGCAGCTCTTC. This sequence encodes CASSKGRGLAGLGNEQLF. The rearrangement links TRBV19 to TRBJ2-1; 12 bases are a match to TRBD2. Germline CDR1 and CDR2: LNHDA and SQIVND (reference sequence). This CDR3 has 18 residues. The full variable domain, in which reference TRBV19 and TRBJ2-1 provide the parts outside the CDR3, is DGGITQSPKYLFRKEGQNVTLSCEQNLNHDAMYWYRQDPGQGLRLIYYSQIVNDFQKGDIAEGYSVSREKKESFPLTVTSAQKNPTAFYLCASSKGRGLAGLGNEQLFGPGTRLTVL.